The clone carrying this T cell receptor (beta chain) was found many times. Its antigen is still unknown. This specimen comes from a study of T-cell reconstitution after alpha-beta-depleted transplantation in children. Overall study findings and caveats: Surviving recipient T cells and thymic progenitors accounted for the high day-60 TCRbeta diversity observed in some patients. Reportedly, only several hundred clones from non-depleted graft cells drove alpha-beta T-cell counts at about two months. The main origin of T-cell counts and diversity one year after transplant was newly produced T cells.

V was clipped by 4 bases and J by 4 bases, with 13 bases between them. Germline-derived CDR1 and CDR2 are SGHTA and FQGNSA. The CDR3 sequence is 14 residues long. As it was prepared, the TCRbeta library received unique molecular identifiers. MiXCR, applied by TCRdb to the PCR reads, yields one record per CDR3 protein. The table has roughly 500,000 distinct CDR3 sequences, 8% to 11% seen once. This specimen was PBMCs, taken before TCRalphabeta/CD19-depleted stem cell transplant. The sequence was obtained from a child between 2 and 9 years old with inherited bone marrow failure, due to receive a stem cell transplant. The chain carries TRBV7-2 and TRBJ1-1; D may be TRBD1 (6 bases). This CDR3 reads CASSSQGGSTEAFF. The CDR3 DNA reads TGTGCCAGCAGCTCACAGGGAGGGAGCACTGAAGCTTTCTTT.